This TCR beta chain was sequenced for a study of Ad26.COV2.S vaccination and SARS-CoV-2 variants (dated by TCRdb to the early 2020s). A note on the overall study: Vaccine-arm donors came from COV1001, a multicentre, randomized, double-blind, placebo-controlled phase I-IIa trial of Ad26.COV2.S in healthy adults. The TCR-sequenced set comprised about 32 samples: around 20 Ad26.COV2.S vaccine recipients, 5 placebo recipients and 8 SARS-CoV-2 convalescent individuals. Blinding of investigators to trial group allocation was maintained during experiments and outcome assessment. Ad26.COV2.S was given intramuscularly at 5x10^10 or 1x10^11 viral particles, as a single shot or as two shots 56 days apart. The specificity and breadth of SARS-CoV-2-reactive T cell receptors after Ad26.COV2.S vaccination were assessed by TCRbeta repertoire sequencing. Trial participants were randomized into five groups of five: low-dose or high-dose Ad26.COV2.S given once or twice, or placebo on both occasions.

The immunoSEQ Assay was the method used to sequence TCRbeta CDR3 regions. After extraction, genomic DNA underwent amplification by bias-controlled multiplex PCR, followed by high-throughput sequencing. For the original study's pipeline: Collapsing and filtering of sequences were performed to quantify the absolute abundance of each unique TCRbeta CDR3 region. T cell fraction was estimated by normalization of TCRbeta template counts to usable DNA, with usable DNA being measured through amplification of reference genes present in all nucleated cells. Repertoire TCRs were annotated as SARS-CoV-2-specific by exact matching of V gene, CDR3 amino acid sequence and J gene to a known reactive TCR set. MIRA supplied the reference SARS-CoV-2 TCR set, which was filtered for enrichment in COVID-19-positive ImmuneCODE repertoires so that public or cross-reactive TCRs were removed. Drawing on the MIRA antigens, annotated TCRs were analysed further at the level of specific ORF or position within ORF. Breadth was defined as the number of annotated unique rearrangements divided by the total number of unique productive rearrangements, and depth was defined as the summed frequency of the annotated unique rearrangements. Two-sided Wilcoxon rank-sum tests were applied when comparing TCR breadth between groups. This is the immuneACCESS table as TCRdb keeps it, with only in-frame sequences that have V and J called. A part of the clones is gone; compared with another copy, unresolved V genes explain less than half, and the rest is unexplained. Clone size and the V and J calls come from that table; the DNA yielded D and trimming. For this sample there are about 330,000 clones; roughly 90% appear just once. The top ten clones comprise around 5.5% of the sample.

Taken with the paper, the label for treatment or condition translates to: roughly 18 received Ad26.COV2.S at low or high dose, single or two shots; 5 received placebo; per-sample allocation not given. For vaccine and placebo recipients, repertoires were sequenced using samples collected on day 63 after the first injection. In Cohort 1b, 20 to 25 adults aged 18-55 years were enrolled at a single site in Boston, USA, between 29 July and 7 August 2020. Ad26.COV2.S consisted of a replication-incompetent adenovirus type 26 vector by which a prefusion-stabilized SARS-CoV-2 spike protein from the original Wuhan strain was expressed. Overall results and qualifications from the work: It was noted by the authors that total T cell responses may have been underestimated by the TCR breadth and depth analyses. Ad26.COV2.S recipients had higher spike-specific TCR breadth than placebo recipients (P = 0.0014). Substantial breadth of spike-specific CD8+ and CD4+ T cell responses was reported after vaccination. Comparing responses between vaccine doses or regimens was not something the study was powered to do. Vaccine and placebo recipients had similar non-spike TCR breadth, a finding consistent with the vaccine containing only spike.

In the germline V gene, CDR1 corresponds to SGDLS and CDR2 to YYNGEE. The CDR3, cysteine through phenylalanine, is 20 amino acids long. The CDR3 DNA has 60 bases and is translated from base 1. V lost 9 bases and J lost 3 bases, and the count of bases not matched to a germline gene is 21. This clone was picked up a small number of times. The antigen this receptor binds is unknown. The input lacks base qualities; no much larger clone sits a single base away. The TCR sequence derives from a person aged 18-60 years who received the Ad26.COV2.S COVID-19 vaccine or a placebo. Here the sequenced sample was peripheral blood, taken in a trial of Ad26.COV2.S vaccine versus placebo. In this chain, TRBV9 is recombined with TRBJ2-3; 14 of the junction bases match TRBD2. The CDR3 region reads CATTLQARLAGGQRTDTQYF. The sequence in DNA is TGTGCCACGACCCTCCAGGCCCGACTAGCGGGAGGGCAAAGGACAGATACGCAGTATTTT.